A selection of T cell receptor beta chains follows, all from one sample in a study of T cell responses to AZD1222 COVID-19 vaccine. The data were produced by immunoSEQ multiplex PCR, yet TCRdb's version contains in-frame clones alone and is incomplete. Found here are about 59,000 clones, approximately 92% of them singletons; the top ten hold roughly 6.1%. Sequenced material: peripheral blood, taken 28 days after the second AZD1222 dose. The receptors here all came from an adult who received the AZD1222 COVID-19 vaccine. Each CDR3 is given with its conserved first and last residue. Each record gives: J gene, V gene, clone size, D gene, CDR3 protein, CDR3 DNA. A D gene is named only where the DNA matches it firmly. For some rows the clone size is stated as once, few or many, or as a class when expanded; others skip it.

j_call: TRBJ2-1
v_call: TRBV6-5
clone_size: .
d_call: TRBD2
cdr3_aa: CASTTRTSAYNEQFF
cdr3_nt: TGTGCCAGCACCACACGGACTAGCGCCTACAATGAGCAGTTCTTC

j_call: TRBJ2-3
v_call: TRBV6-6
clone_size: .
d_call: .
cdr3_aa: CASIRGSGTQYF
cdr3_nt: TGTGCCAGCATACGCGGAAGCGGGACGCAGTATTTT

j_call: TRBJ1-3
v_call: TRBV28
clone_size: .
d_call: TRBD1
cdr3_aa: CASSNRQGRYTIYF
cdr3_nt: TGTGCCAGCAGCAATCGACAGGGCCGGTACACCATATATTTT

j_call: TRBJ1-1
v_call: TRBV28
clone_size: .
d_call: TRBD1
cdr3_aa: CASSSPGQGLNTEAFF
cdr3_nt: TGTGCCAGCAGTTCTCCGGGACAGGGATTAAACACTGAAGCTTTCTTT

j_call: TRBJ2-5
v_call: TRBV20-1
clone_size: .
d_call: .
cdr3_aa: CSANSQETQYF
cdr3_nt: TGCAGTGCAAACAGTCAAGAGACCCAGTACTTC

j_call: TRBJ2-7
v_call: TRBV7-8
clone_size: once
d_call: .
cdr3_aa: CASSLGGGGRIYEQYF
cdr3_nt: TGTGCCAGCAGCTTAGGGGGTGGGGGTCGGATCTACGAGCAGTACTTC

j_call: TRBJ1-1
v_call: TRBV7-9
clone_size: .
d_call: .
cdr3_aa: CASSLQAQMNTEAFF
cdr3_nt: TGTGCCAGCAGCTTACAGGCACAGATGAACACTGAAGCTTTCTTT

j_call: TRBJ2-1
v_call: TRBV6-2/TRBV6-3
clone_size: .
d_call: .
cdr3_aa: CASSYSGGSSYNEQFF
cdr3_nt: TGTGCCAGCAGTTACTCCGGGGGAAGCTCCTACAATGAGCAGTTCTTC

j_call: TRBJ2-1
v_call: TRBV11-2
clone_size: .
d_call: TRBD2
cdr3_aa: CASSQGLANNEQFF
cdr3_nt: TGTGCCAGCAGCCAGGGACTAGCAAACAATGAGCAGTTCTTC

j_call: TRBJ1-3
v_call: TRBV6-5
clone_size: .
d_call: .
cdr3_aa: CASSYTIGGSGNTIYF
cdr3_nt: TGTGCCAGCAGTTACACTATAGGGGGCTCTGGAAACACCATATATTTT

j_call: TRBJ1-2
v_call: TRBV9
clone_size: .
d_call: .
cdr3_aa: CASSTPRTKPNYGYTF
cdr3_nt: TGTGCCAGCAGCACGCCTCGGACGAAGCCTAACTATGGCTACACCTTC

j_call: TRBJ1-1
v_call: TRBV19
clone_size: .
d_call: .
cdr3_aa: CASSALTTENTEAFF
cdr3_nt: TGTGCCAGTAGTGCTCTGACGACAGAGAACACTGAAGCTTTCTTT

j_call: TRBJ1-2
v_call: TRBV5-1
clone_size: .
d_call: .
cdr3_aa: CASSLTGEWGYGYTF
cdr3_nt: TGCGCCAGCAGCTTGACGGGGGAGTGGGGCTATGGCTACACCTTC

j_call: TRBJ2-2
v_call: TRBV28
clone_size: .
d_call: .
cdr3_aa: CASSLSGAPSNTGELFF
cdr3_nt: TGTGCCAGCAGTTTAAGTGGAGCACCATCGAACACCGGGGAGCTGTTTTTT

j_call: TRBJ1-2
v_call: TRBV3-1/TRBV3-2
clone_size: .
d_call: .
cdr3_aa: CASSQGVGGYTF
cdr3_nt: TGTGCCAGCAGCCAAGGCGTCGGAGGCTACACCTTC

j_call: TRBJ2-2
v_call: TRBV5-4
clone_size: .
d_call: TRBD1
cdr3_aa: CASSFGQGANTGELFF
cdr3_nt: TGTGCCAGCAGCTTCGGACAGGGGGCTAACACCGGGGAGCTGTTTTTT

j_call: TRBJ2-2
v_call: TRBV11-2
clone_size: .
d_call: TRBD1
cdr3_aa: CASSSFGQGGAGELFF
cdr3_nt: TGTGCCAGCAGCTCCTTCGGACAGGGTGGCGCCGGGGAGCTGTTTTTT

j_call: TRBJ1-2
v_call: TRBV28
clone_size: .
d_call: .
cdr3_aa: CASRSGNYGYTF
cdr3_nt: TGTGCCAGCAGGAGTGGTAACTATGGCTACACCTTC

j_call: TRBJ1-2
v_call: TRBV7-2
clone_size: .
d_call: TRBD1
cdr3_aa: CASSLAGRTGGDYGYTF
cdr3_nt: TGTGCCAGCAGCTTAGCAGGGAGGACAGGGGGCGACTATGGCTACACCTTC

j_call: TRBJ2-7
v_call: TRBV19
clone_size: .
d_call: TRBD1
cdr3_aa: CASSPQGAGEQYF
cdr3_nt: TGTGCCAGTAGCCCACAGGGGGCGGGCGAGCAGTACTTC

j_call: TRBJ2-7
v_call: TRBV9
clone_size: .
d_call: .
cdr3_aa: CASSVAYGGYEQYF
cdr3_nt: TGTGCCAGCAGCGTAGCTTATGGGGGCTACGAGCAGTACTTC